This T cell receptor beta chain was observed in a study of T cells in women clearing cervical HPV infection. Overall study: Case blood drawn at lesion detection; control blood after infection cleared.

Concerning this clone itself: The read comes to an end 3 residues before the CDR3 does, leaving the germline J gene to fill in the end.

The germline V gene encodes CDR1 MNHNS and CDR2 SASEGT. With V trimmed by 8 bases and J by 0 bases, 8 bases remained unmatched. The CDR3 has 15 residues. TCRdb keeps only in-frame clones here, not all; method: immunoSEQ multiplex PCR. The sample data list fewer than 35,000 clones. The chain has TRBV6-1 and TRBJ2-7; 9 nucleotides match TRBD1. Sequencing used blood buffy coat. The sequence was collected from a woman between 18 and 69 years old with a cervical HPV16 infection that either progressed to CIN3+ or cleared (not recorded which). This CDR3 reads CASGATGGASYEQYF. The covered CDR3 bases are TGTGCCAGCGGTGCAACAGGGGGCGCCTCCTACGAG.